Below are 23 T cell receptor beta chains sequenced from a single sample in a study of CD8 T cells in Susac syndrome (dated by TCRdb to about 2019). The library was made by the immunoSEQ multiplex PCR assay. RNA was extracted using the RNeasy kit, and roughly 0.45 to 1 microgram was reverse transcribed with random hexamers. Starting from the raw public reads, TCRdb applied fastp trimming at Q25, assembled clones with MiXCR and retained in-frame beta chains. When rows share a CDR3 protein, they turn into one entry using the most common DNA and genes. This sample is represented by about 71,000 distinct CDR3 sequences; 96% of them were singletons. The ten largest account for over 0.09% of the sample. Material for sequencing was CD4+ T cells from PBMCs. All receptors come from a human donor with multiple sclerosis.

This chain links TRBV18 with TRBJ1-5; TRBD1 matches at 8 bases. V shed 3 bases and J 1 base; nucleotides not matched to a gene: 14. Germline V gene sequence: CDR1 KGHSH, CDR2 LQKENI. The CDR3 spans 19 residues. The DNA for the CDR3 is TGTGCCAGCTCACCCAAAGCGACCAGGGGGCATGGGAGCAATCAGCCCCAGCATTTT. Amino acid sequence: CASSPKATRGHGSNQPQHF. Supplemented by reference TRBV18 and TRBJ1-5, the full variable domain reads NAGVMQNPRHLVRRRGQEARLRCSPMKGHSHVYWYRQLPEEGLKFMVYLQKENIIDESGMPKERFSAEFPKEGPSILRIQQVVRGDSAAYFCASSPKATRGHGSNQPQHFGDGTRLSIL.

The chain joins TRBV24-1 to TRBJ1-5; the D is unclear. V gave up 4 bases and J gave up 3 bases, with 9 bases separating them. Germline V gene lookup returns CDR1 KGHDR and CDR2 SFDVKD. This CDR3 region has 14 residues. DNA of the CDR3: TGTGCCACCAGTGACTCGCCGATCAATCAGCCCCAGCATTTT. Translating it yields CATSDSPINQPQHF.

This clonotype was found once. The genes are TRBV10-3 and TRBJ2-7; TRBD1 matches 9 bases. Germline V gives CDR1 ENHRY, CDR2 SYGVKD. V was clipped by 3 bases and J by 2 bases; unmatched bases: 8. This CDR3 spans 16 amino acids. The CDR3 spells CAISDSGQGTPYEQYF. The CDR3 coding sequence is TGTGCCATCAGTGACTCCGGACAGGGGACCCCCTACGAGCAGTACTTC.

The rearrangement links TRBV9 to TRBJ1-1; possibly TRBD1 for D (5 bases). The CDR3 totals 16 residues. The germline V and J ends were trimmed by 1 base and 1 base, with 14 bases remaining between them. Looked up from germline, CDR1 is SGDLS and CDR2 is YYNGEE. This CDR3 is CASSVLPGRRNTEAFF. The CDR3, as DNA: TGTGCCAGCAGCGTATTACCGGGACGAAGGAACACTGAAGCTTTCTTT.

The CDR3 loop is CSAAGGLVTDTQYF. In DNA, the CDR3 is TGCAGTGCGGCCGGGGGTTTGGTCACAGATACGCAGTATTTT. V usage is TRBV20-1 and J usage is TRBJ2-3; the D gene is possibly TRBD2 (6 bases). The CDR3 totals 14 residues. Germline CDR1 is DFQATT and CDR2 is SNEGSKA (reference sequence). Deletions cut 6 bases from V and 2 bases from J, with 15 bases between.

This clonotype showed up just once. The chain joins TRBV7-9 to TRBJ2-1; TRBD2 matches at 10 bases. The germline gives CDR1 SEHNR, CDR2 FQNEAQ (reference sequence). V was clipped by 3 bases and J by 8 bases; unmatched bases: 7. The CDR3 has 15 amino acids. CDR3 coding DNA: TGTGCCAGCAGCTTTGAACTAGCGGGGTTGGATGAGCAGTTCTTC. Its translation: CASSFELAGLDEQFF. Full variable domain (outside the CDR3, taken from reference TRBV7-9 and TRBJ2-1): DTGVSQNPRHKITKRGQNVTFRCDPISEHNRLYWYRQTLGQGPEFLTYFQNEAQLEKSRLLSDRFSAERPKGSFSTLEIQRTEQGDSAMYLCASSFELAGLDEQFFGPGTRLTVL.

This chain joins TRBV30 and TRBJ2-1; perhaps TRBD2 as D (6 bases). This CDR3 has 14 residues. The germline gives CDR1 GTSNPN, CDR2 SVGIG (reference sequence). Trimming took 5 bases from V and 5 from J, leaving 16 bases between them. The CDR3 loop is CAWARDFADNEQFF. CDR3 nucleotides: TGTGCCTGGGCCCGGGACTTTGCTGACAATGAGCAGTTCTTC.

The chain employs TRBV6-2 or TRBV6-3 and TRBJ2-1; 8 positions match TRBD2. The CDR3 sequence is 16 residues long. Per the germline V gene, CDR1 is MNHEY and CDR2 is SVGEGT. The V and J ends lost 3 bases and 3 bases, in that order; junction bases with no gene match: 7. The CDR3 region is CASSYSGVFDYNEQFF. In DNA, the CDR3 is TGTGCCAGCAGTTATAGCGGGGTGTTTGACTACAATGAGCAGTTCTTC.

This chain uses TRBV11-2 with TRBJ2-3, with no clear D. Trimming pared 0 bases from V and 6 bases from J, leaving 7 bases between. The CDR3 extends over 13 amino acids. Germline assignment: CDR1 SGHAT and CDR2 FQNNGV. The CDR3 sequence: CASSLDLSDTQYF. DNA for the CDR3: TGTGCCAGCAGCTTAGATCTGAGCGATACGCAGTATTTT.

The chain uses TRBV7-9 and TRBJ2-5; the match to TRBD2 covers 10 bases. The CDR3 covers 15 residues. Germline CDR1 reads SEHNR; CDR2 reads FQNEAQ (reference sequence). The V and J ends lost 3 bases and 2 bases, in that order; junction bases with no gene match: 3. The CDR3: CASSFQLAGQETQYF. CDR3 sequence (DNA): TGTGCCAGCAGCTTCCAACTAGCGGGGCAAGAGACCCAGTACTTC.

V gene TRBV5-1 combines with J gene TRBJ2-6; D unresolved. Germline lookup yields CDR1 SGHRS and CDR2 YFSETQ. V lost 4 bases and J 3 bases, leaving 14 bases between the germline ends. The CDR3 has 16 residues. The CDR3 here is CASSMGGLGGANVLTF. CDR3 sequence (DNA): TGCGCCAGCAGCATGGGTGGCCTGGGTGGGGCCAACGTCCTGACTTTC.

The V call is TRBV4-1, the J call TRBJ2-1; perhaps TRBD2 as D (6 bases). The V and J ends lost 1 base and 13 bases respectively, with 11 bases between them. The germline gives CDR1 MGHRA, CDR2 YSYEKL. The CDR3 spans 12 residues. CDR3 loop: CASSQVLGGQFF. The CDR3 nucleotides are TGCGCCAGCAGCCAAGTACTCGGGGGACAGTTCTTC.

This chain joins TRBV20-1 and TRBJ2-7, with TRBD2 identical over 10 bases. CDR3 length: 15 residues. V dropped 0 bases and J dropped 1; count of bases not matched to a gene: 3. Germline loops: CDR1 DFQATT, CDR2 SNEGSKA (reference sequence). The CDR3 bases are TGCAGTGCTAGAGATCTGACTAGCGGGTCCTACGAGCAGTACTTC. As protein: CSARDLTSGSYEQYF.

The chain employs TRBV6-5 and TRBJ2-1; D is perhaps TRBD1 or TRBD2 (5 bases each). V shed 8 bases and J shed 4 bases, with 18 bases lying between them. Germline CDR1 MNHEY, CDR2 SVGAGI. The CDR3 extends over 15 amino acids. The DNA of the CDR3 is TGTGCCAGCGCCTACGGGCAGGGACCTTACAATGAGCAGTTCTTC. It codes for CASAYGQGPYNEQFF.

CDR3 sequence reads: CASSSPGGLRTDTQYF. The CDR3 nucleotides are TGTGCCAGCAGTTCGCCGGGGGGCTTAAGGACAGATACGCAGTATTTT. The V and J genes are TRBV6-5 and TRBJ2-3; the D gene is possibly TRBD2 (7 bases). CDR1 is MNHEY and CDR2 is SVGAGI in the germline V gene. The CDR3 sequence is 16 residues long. The V end was cut by 4 bases, the J end by 3 bases, with 17 bases between.

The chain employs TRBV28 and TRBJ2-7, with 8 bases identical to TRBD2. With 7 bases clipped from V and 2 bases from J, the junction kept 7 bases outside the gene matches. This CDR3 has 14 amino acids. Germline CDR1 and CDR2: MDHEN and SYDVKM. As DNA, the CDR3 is TGTGCCAGCATCAGCGGGGGCGCTACCTACGAGCAGTACTTC. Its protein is CASISGGATYEQYF.

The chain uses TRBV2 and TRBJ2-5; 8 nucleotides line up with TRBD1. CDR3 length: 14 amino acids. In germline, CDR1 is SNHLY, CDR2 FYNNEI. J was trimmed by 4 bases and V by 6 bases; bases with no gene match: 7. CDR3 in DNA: TGTGCCAGCAGACGACAGGGGTCTAGAGAGACCCAGTACTTC. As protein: CASRRQGSRETQYF.

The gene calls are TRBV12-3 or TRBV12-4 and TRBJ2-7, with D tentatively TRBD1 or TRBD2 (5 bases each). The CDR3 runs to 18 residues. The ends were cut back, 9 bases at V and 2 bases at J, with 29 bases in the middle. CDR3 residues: CARAHPNLGTFPPYEQYF. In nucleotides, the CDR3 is TGTGCCAGAGCCCACCCAAACCTCGGGACCTTCCCTCCCTACGAGCAGTACTTC.

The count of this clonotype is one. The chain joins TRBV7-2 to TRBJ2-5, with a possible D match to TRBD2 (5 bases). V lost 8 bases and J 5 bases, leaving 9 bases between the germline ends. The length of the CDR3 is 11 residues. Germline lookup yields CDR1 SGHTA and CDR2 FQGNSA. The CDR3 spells CASGGPETQYF. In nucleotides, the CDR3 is TGTGCCAGCGGAGGACCGGAGACCCAGTACTTC.

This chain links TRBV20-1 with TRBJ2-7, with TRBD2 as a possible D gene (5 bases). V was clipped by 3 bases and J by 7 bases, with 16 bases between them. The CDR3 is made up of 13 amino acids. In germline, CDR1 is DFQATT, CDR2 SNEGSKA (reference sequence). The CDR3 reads CSARIPGKQEQYF. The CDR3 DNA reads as TGCAGTGCTAGGATACCGGGGAAGCAAGAGCAGTACTTC.

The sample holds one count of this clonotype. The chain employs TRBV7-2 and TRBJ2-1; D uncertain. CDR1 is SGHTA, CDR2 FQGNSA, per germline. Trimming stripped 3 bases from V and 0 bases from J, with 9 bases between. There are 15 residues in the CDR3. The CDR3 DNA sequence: TGTGCCAGCAGCTTGTCTACCCCCTCCTACAATGAGCAGTTCTTC. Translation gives CASSLSTPSYNEQFF.

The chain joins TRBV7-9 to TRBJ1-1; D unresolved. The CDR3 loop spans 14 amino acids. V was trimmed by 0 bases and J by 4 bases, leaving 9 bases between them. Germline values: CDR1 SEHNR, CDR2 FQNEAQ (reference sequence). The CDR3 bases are TGTGCCAGCAGCTTAGCGTTTGAGGGCACTGAAGCTTTCTTT. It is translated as CASSLAFEGTEAFF.

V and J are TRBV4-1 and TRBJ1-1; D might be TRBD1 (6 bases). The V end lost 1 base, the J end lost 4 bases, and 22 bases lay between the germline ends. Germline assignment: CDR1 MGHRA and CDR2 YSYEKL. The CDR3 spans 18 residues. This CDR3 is CASSQARTGWDVGTEAFF. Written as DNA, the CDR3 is TGCGCCAGCAGCCAAGCTCGCACAGGGTGGGATGTCGGCACTGAAGCTTTCTTT.